Described below is a single T cell receptor (beta chain) sequence and its context. The CDR3 sequence is 11 residues long. V lost 9 bases and J lost 4, with 8 bases in between. From germline, CDR1 is KGHDR and CDR2 SFDVKD. Only in-frame clones appear in the TCRdb table, and some are missing; sequencing was by immunoSEQ multiplex PCR. The sample has about 120,000 clones, about 87% seen once. This record comes from a study of blood T cell repertoires in COVID-19. The overall study: From the United States, Italy and Spain came samples of acute and convalescent COVID-19. The cDNA or gDNA used as material had been derived from T cells, B-cell-depleted T cells, or PBMCs.

The sequenced sample consisted of peripheral blood. The chain combines TRBV24-1 with TRBJ1-2; no reliable D call. This clonotype originated in a woman between 70 and 85 years old with acute or convalescent COVID-19. This CDR3 reads CATYSGYGYTF. The CDR3 bases are TGTGCCACCTATTCGGGCTATGGCTACACCTTC.